This T cell receptor beta chain was sequenced for a study of cytomegalovirus exposure and HLA in healthy donors. Findings and limits, study-wide: Accurate prediction of most subjects' HLA-A and HLA-B alleles from TCR beta sequences was reported.

CDR1 is WNHNN and CDR2 is SYGVQD in the germline V gene (reference sequence). The CDR3 has 15 amino acids. The trim removed 8 bases at V and 3 bases at J, leaving 9 bases unmatched. Nominally healthy donors were sampled, though unrecorded immune exposures were likely. Researchers ran the PCR with 60 Vbeta and 13 Jbeta primers. TCRdb's table, derived via immunoSEQ multiplex PCR, lists solely in-frame clones and lacks some. The data hold about 73,000 clones, with about 78% observed a single time. A word on this clone: What it binds is unknown.

V and J are TRBV10-1 and TRBJ1-1; 10 nucleotides agree with TRBD1. The receptor's source is a male donor in good health and CMV-seronegative. Specimen: PBMCs. The CDR3 loop is CASSAAGTGDTEAFF. The CDR3, as DNA: TGCGCCAGCTCCGCCGCCGGGACAGGGGACACTGAAGCTTTCTTT.